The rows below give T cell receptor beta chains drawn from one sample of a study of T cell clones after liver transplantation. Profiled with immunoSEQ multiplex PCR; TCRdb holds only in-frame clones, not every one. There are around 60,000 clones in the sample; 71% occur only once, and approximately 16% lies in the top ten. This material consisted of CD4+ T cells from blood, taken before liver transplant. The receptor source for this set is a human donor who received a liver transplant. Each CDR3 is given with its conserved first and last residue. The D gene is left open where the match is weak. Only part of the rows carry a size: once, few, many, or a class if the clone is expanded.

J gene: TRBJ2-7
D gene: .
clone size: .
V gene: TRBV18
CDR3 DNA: TGTGCCAGCTCCCTCCGGGACGAGCAGTACTTC
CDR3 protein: CASSLRDEQYF

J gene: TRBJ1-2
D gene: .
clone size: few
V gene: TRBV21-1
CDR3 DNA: TGTGCCAGCAGCAAAGATCAGGGGCTAGGGTATGGCTACACCTTC
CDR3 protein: CASSKDQGLGYGYTF

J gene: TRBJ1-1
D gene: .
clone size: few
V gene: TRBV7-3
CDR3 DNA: TGTGCCAGCAGCTTAAATCAAGGGGACACTGAAGCTTTCTTT
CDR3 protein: CASSLNQGDTEAFF

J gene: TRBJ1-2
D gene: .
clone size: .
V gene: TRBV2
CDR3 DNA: TGTGCCAGCAGTGTCGAGCTCGGGGGTGGCTACACCTTC
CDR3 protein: CASSVELGGGYTF

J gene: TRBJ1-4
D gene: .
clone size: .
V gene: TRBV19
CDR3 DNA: TGTGCCAGTGGGACATCCGCGGGGGTAAAACTGTTTTTT
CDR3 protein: CASGTSAGVKLFF

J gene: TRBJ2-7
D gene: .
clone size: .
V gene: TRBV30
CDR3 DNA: TGTGCCTGGAGTGTACGCGGGTTACTCTCCTACGAGCAGTACTTC
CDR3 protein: CAWSVRGLLSYEQYF

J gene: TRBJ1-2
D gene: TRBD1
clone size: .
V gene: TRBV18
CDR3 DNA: TGTGCCAGCTCACCCGGGACAGGGGAGTATGGCTACACCTTC
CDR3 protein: CASSPGTGEYGYTF

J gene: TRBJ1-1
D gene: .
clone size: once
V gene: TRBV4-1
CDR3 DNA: TGCGCCAGCAGCCAAGGGCCACAACTTCAGGGTTTGAACACTGAAGCTTTCTTT
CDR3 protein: CASSQGPQLQGLNTEAFF

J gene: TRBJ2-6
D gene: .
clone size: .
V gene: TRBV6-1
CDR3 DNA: TGTGCCAGCAGTGTAAAAGGGGCTGGGGCCAACGTCCTGACTTTC
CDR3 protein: CASSVKGAGANVLTF

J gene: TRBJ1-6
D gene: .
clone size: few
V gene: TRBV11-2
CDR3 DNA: TGTGCCAGCAGCTTAGCAGGGTACTCACCCCTCCACTTT
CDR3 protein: CASSLAGYSPLHF

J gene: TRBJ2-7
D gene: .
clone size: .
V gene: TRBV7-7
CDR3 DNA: TGTGCTAGCAGCCGCGGGGCCAGGGACGAGCAGTACTTC
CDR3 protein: CASSRGARDEQYF

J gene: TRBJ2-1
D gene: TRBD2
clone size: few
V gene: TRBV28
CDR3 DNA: TGTGCCAGCAGCTTAAGCGGGGGCAACCACAATGAGCAGTTCTTC
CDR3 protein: CASSLSGGNHNEQFF

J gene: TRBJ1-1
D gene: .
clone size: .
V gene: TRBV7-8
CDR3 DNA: TGTGCCAGCAGCCCCGGACATTCGAACACTGAAGCTTTCTTT
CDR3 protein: CASSPGHSNTEAFF

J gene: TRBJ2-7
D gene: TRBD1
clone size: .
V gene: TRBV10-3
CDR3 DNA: TGTGCCACCCAAGGGACAGACTCCTACGAGCAGTACTTC
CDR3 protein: CATQGTDSYEQYF

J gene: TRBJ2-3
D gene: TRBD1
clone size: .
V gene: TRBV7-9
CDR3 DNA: TGTGCCAGCAGCCTGACAGGGGTCACAGATACGCAGTATTTT
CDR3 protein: CASSLTGVTDTQYF

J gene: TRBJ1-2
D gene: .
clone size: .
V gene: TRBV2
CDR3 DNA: TGTGCCAGCAGGGGGACTCCCGGTGAGGGCTACACCTTC
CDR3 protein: CASRGTPGEGYTF

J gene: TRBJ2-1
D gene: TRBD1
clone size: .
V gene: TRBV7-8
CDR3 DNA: TGTGCCAGCAGCTCCTGGACAGGGGGCAGTGAGCAGTTCTTC
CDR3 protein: CASSSWTGGSEQFF

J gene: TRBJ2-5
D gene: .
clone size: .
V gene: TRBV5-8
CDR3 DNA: TGTGCCAGCAGCTTGTCGGGATTGGAGACCCAGTACTTC
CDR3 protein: CASSLSGLETQYF

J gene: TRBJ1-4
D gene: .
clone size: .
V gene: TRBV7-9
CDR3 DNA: TGTGCCAGCAGCCTGACAATAGGGACATCGAATGAAAAACTGTTTTTT
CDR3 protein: CASSLTIGTSNEKLFF

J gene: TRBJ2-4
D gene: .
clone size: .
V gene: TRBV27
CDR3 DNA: TGTGCCATCTCAAATGGGGGCAGGATGTACTTC
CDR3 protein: CAISNGGRMYF

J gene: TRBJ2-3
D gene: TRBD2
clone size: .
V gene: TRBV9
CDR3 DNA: TGTGCCAGCAGCGTAGGGGGACTAGTTGTCGCAGATACGCAGTATTTT
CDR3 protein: CASSVGGLVVADTQYF

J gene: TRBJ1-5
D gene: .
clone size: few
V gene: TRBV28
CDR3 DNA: TGTGCCAGCAGCCTTGCGTCCGGCGGAAAATATCAGCCCCAGCATTTT
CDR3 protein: CASSLASGGKYQPQHF

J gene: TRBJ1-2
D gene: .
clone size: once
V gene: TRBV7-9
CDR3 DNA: TGTGCCAGCACCCCCCCAGTAAACTATGGCTACACCTTC
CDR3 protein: CASTPPVNYGYTF

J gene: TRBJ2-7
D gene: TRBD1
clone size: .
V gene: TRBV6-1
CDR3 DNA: TGTGCCAGCAGTGCTCAATATGACAGGGAACGGTACTTC
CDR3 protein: CASSAQYDRERYF

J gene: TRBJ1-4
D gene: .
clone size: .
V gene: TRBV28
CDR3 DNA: TGTGCCAGCAGTTTAGGGGGGAATGAAAAACTGTTTTTT
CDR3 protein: CASSLGGNEKLFF

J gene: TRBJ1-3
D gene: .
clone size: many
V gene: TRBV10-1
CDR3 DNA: TGCGCCAGCAGTGCTTCAGTCTCTGGAAACACCATATATTTT
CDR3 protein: CASSASVSGNTIYF

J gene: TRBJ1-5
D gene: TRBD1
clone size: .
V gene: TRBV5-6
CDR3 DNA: TGTGCCAGCAGCTTGGGACAGGGTAAGAGTCAGCCCCAGCATTTT
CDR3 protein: CASSLGQGKSQPQHF

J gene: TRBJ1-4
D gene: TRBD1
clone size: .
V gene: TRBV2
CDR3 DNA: TGTGCCAGCAGACCCGACAGGGCTTCAACTAATGAAAAACTGTTTTTT
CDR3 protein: CASRPDRASTNEKLFF